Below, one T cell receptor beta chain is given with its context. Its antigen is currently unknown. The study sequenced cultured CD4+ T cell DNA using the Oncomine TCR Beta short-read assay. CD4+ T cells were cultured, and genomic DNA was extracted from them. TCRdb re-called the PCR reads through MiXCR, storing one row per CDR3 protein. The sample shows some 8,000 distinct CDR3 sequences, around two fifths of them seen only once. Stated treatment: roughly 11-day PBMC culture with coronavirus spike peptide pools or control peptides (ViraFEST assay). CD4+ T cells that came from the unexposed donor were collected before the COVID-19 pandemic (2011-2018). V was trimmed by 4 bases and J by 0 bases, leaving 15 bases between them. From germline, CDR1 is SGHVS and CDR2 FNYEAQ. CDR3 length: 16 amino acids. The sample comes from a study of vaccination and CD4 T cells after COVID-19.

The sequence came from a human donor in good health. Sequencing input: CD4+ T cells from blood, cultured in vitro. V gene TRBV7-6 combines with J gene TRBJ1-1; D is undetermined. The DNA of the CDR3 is TGTGCCAGCAGCTCATTGACGTGGGGTTTGAACACTGAAGCTTTCTTT. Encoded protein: CASSSLTWGLNTEAFF.